Following are 21 T cell receptor beta chains from one sample sequenced in a study of beta chain features in type 1 diabetes. The sequenced template was cDNA made from the entire isolated RNA. The protocol was immunoSEQ multiplex PCR, while the TCRdb copy is restricted to in-frame clones and leaves out a portion. The table shows 900,000 or so clones, with roughly 17% occurring only once. Sample: naive CD4+ T cells from blood. These receptors all stem from a woman under 30 in good health.

This clone was picked up a small number of times. The chain has TRBV21-1 and TRBJ1-5; TRBD1 is the table's D call and was not checked against the DNA. TRBV21-1 is classified as a pseudogene. CDR3 size: 13 residues. The CDR3 protein is CASTKRGKTLQHF. DNA of the CDR3: TGTGCCAGCACCAAAAGGGGGAAAACACTCCAGCATTTT.

The chain combines TRBV27 with TRBJ2-7, with 9 bases lining up with TRBD1. The CDR3 covers 13 residues. Trimming cost V 7 bases and J 2 bases; bases outside gene matches: 3. Germline CDR1 reads MNHEY; CDR2 reads SMNVEV (reference sequence). CDR3 amino acids: CASKRQGAYEQYF. The CDR3 DNA sequence: TGTGCCAGCAAGAGACAGGGGGCCTACGAGCAGTACTTC.

In this sample, this clone turned up a few times. Distinct nucleotide sequences in the sample also encode this CDR3. The chain has TRBV5-1 and TRBJ2-2, with D unclear. This CDR3 is built from 15 residues. Trimming took off 0 bases at V and 3 bases at J, with 9 bases between the two ends. The germline CDR1 and CDR2 sequences are SGHRS and YFSETQ. This CDR3 is CASSLGGSDTGELFF. The CDR3 DNA reads TGCGCCAGCAGCTTGGGTGGTTCTGACACCGGGGAGCTGTTTTTT.

This chain links TRBV18 with TRBJ2-7; the match to TRBD2 covers 7 bases. This CDR3 is 16 amino acids long. V shed 3 bases and J 1 base; nucleotides not matched to a gene: 9. Germline values: CDR1 KGHSH, CDR2 LQKENI. CDR3 nucleotides: TGTGCCAGCTCACCTGTGGCGGGAGTGGTTTCCTACGAGCAGTACTTC. Translation: CASSPVAGVVSYEQYF.

The table lists this clone with a few counts. The CDR3 nucleotides read TGTGCCAGCAGTTTCACCGGTTGGGAGACCCAGTACTTC. Translated, it gives CASSFTGWETQYF. The gene calls are TRBV28 and TRBJ2-5; no reliable D call. Looked up from germline, CDR1 is MDHEN and CDR2 is SYDVKM. Trimming shortened V by 3 bases and J by 5 bases, and 10 bases separated the two germline ends. The CDR3 length is 13 residues.

The chain has TRBV5-6 and TRBJ2-7, with 8 bases identical to TRBD2. Germline trimming cut 1 base from V and 2 bases from J; bases unmatched to any gene: 5. The CDR3 is made up of 15 amino acids. The germline V gene has CDR1 SGHDT and CDR2 YYEEEE. CDR3 in DNA: TGTGCCAGCAGCTTGCCGGGACTAGTCCCCTACGAGCAGTACTTC. Protein product: CASSLPGLVPYEQYF.

The rearrangement uses TRBV7-2 and TRBJ2-1, with D uncertain. Trimming cost V 4 bases and J 0 bases, with 10 bases left between them. The CDR3 contains 15 residues. CDR1 and CDR2 (germline): SGHTA, FQGNSA. The CDR3 DNA reads TGTGCCAGCAGCTGGGCGGCGAGCTCCTACAATGAGCAGTTCTTC. Translation: CASSWAASSYNEQFF.

This clone occurred a few times. This chain connects TRBV7-2 to TRBJ2-5; D unclear. Trimming took off 0 bases at V and 2 bases at J, with 10 bases between the two ends. This CDR3 has 15 amino acids. CDR1 and CDR2 from the germline V gene are SGHTA and FQGNSA. CDR3 DNA sequence: TGTGCCAGCAGCTTAGCGCTCCGGCTACAAGAGACCCAGTACTTC. This translates into CASSLALRLQETQYF.

The chain links TRBV28 to TRBJ2-3; D could derive from TRBD1 or TRBD2 (5 bases each). This CDR3 is built from 16 residues. Germline CDR1 MDHEN, CDR2 SYDVKM. Trimming left V 5 bases short and J 7 bases short, with 22 bases between. CDR3 sequence (DNA): TGTGCCAGCAGTGGGGCCGAGGGCGGCAACTGGTATACGCAGTATTTT. It translates to CASSGAEGGNWYTQYF.

This clone has more than one count but fewer than ten. J is TRBJ2-3 and V is TRBV4-1, with D maybe TRBD2 (6 bases). V shed 5 bases and J shed 2 bases, with 14 bases lying between them. Germline values: CDR1 MGHRA, CDR2 YSYEKL. The CDR3 has 15 residues. CDR3 coding DNA: TGCGCCAGCAGCGACCGGGACTCTGTCACAGATACGCAGTATTTT. Its translation: CASSDRDSVTDTQYF.

This chain uses TRBV6-5 with TRBJ1-4; D unresolved. Germline CDR1 is MNHEY and CDR2 is SVGAGI. V lost 6 bases and J lost 3, with 11 bases in between. The CDR3 spans 14 residues. The CDR3 nucleotides are TGTGCCAGCAGCCTACAACCCGCTAATGAAAAACTGTTTTTT. The encoded protein is CASSLQPANEKLFF.

The V call is TRBV7-9, the J call TRBJ1-5; 7 bases line up with TRBD1. This CDR3 is built from 16 residues. Per germline, CDR1 SEHNR and CDR2 FQNEAQ (reference sequence). J was trimmed by 6 bases and V by 3 bases; bases with no gene match: 11. CDR3 in amino acids: CASSLGTGAGVQPQHF. In DNA, the CDR3 is TGTGCCAGCAGCTTGGGAACAGGGGCTGGGGTTCAGCCCCAGCATTTT.

This chain joins TRBV14 and TRBJ2-7; D remains unclear. CDR3 length: 12 amino acids. Germline CDR1 SGHDN, CDR2 FVKESK. V lost 1 base, J lost 4 bases, and 5 bases lay in between. CDR3 sequence reads: CASSQAQYEQYF. DNA for the CDR3: TGTGCCAGCAGCCAAGCCCAGTACGAGCAGTACTTC.

A few counts support this clone. The chain couples TRBV5-4 to TRBJ2-2; TRBD2 aligns across 7 bases. Germline V gene data show CDR1 as SGHNT and CDR2 as YYREEE (reference sequence). The V and J ends lost 3 bases and 2 bases, in that order; junction bases with no gene match: 4. CDR3 length: 15 amino acids. The CDR3 nucleotides read TGTGCCAGCAGCTCTGGACTAGTTAACACCGGGGAGCTGTTTTTT. Its protein is CASSSGLVNTGELFF. Full variable domain (outside the CDR3, taken from reference TRBV5-4 and TRBJ2-2): ETGVTQSPTHLIKTRGQQVTLRCSSQSGHNTVSWYQQALGQGPQFIFQYYREEENGRGNFPPRFSGLQFPNYSSELNVNALELDDSALYLCASSSGLVNTGELFFGEGSRLTVL.

The gene calls are TRBV11-1 and TRBJ2-5; perhaps TRBD2 as D (5 bases). This CDR3 spans 15 amino acids. The V gene's germline CDR1 is SGHAT and CDR2 FQDESV (reference sequence). V shed 3 bases and J shed 4 bases, with 15 bases lying between them. Here the CDR3 DNA reads TGTGCCAGCAGCTTCCCGGGAAGGCTGGGAGAGACCCAGTACTTC. Translating it yields CASSFPGRLGETQYF.

J is TRBJ1-1 and V is TRBV7-8; D is uncertain. This CDR3 region has 13 residues. Trimming removed 2 bases at V and 1 base at J, with 5 bases between. Per the germline V gene, CDR1 is SGHVS and CDR2 is FQNEAQ. CDR3 DNA: TGTGCCAGCAGCTTATCCCAGAACACTGAAGCTTTCTTT. Its translation: CASSLSQNTEAFF.

The J gene is TRBJ1-4, the V gene TRBV15; 8 bases fit TRBD1. Germline CDR1 reads LNHNV; CDR2 reads YYDKDF (reference sequence). Germline trimming cut 9 bases from V and 8 bases from J; bases unmatched to any gene: 8. This CDR3 is built from 13 residues. CDR3 bases: TGTGCCACAAGCCGGGACAGGTTCGAAAAACTGTTTTTT. Amino acids: CATSRDRFEKLFF. Supplemented by reference TRBV15 and TRBJ1-4, the full variable domain reads DAMVIQNPRYQVTQFGKPVTLSCSQTLNHNVMYWYQQKSSQAPKLLFHYYDKDFNNEADTPDNFQSRRPNTSFCFLDIRSPGLGDTAMYLCATSRDRFEKLFFGSGTQLSVL.

V gene TRBV5-1 combines with J gene TRBJ2-3; 7 nucleotides agree with TRBD2. Germline V lookup: CDR1 SGHRS, CDR2 YFSETQ. The CDR3 extends over 16 amino acids. Trimming at V came to 4 bases and at J to 0 bases, leaving 8 bases not matched to a gene. The CDR3 is CASSGNGRPSTDTQYF. DNA for the CDR3: TGCGCCAGCAGCGGAAACGGGAGGCCGAGCACAGATACGCAGTATTTT.

J is TRBJ2-7 and V is TRBV2; 7 bases align to TRBD1. The CDR3 is 17 residues long. Germline trimming cut 4 bases from V and 3 bases from J; bases unmatched to any gene: 15. From germline, CDR1 is SNHLY and CDR2 FYNNEI. The CDR3 DNA reads TGTGCCAGCAGTGCCGTCCTAGAGACAGGGTTCGGCTACGAGCAGTACTTC. Protein sequence: CASSAVLETGFGYEQYF.

The chain couples TRBV4-1 to TRBJ2-5; D gene unclear. This CDR3 is 16 amino acids long. Germline CDR1 is MGHRA and CDR2 is YSYEKL. Trimming took off 1 base at V and 5 bases at J, with 17 bases between the two ends. The CDR3 loop reads CASSQVNTNARETQYF. Here the CDR3 DNA reads TGCGCCAGCAGCCAAGTAAACACCAACGCCCGTGAGACCCAGTACTTC.

The J gene is TRBJ2-5, the V gene TRBV7-8, with a tentative D call TRBD1 (6 bases). The germline CDR1 and CDR2 sequences are SGHVS and FQNEAQ. The ends were cut back, 5 bases at V and 2 bases at J, with 9 bases in the middle. The CDR3 spans 13 residues. The CDR3 spells CASSPGQQETQYF. The CDR3, as DNA: TGTGCCAGCAGCCCAGGACAGCAAGAGACCCAGTACTTC.